Below, 5 T cell receptor beta chains from the same sample are listed, as sequenced in a study of yellow fever vaccine responses in identical twins. TCRdb reprocessed the RT-PCR reads with MiXCR, giving one entry per CDR3 protein. This sample has several thousand distinct CDR3 sequences, with around four fifths found just once. The specimen was T cells from blood (PBMCs), unsorted or a sorted subset (not recorded which), collected before or after yellow fever vaccination (not recorded which). The receptors stem from a woman in her late teens or twenties who received the yellow fever vaccine.

The chain recombines TRBV11-1 with TRBJ2-5, with unresolved D. The CDR3 consists of 13 residues. Between the trimmed V and J ends, which lost 5 bases and 3 bases, there was a span of 10 bases. Germline CDR1 SGHAT, CDR2 FQDESV (reference sequence). DNA of the CDR3: TGTGCCAGCAGCCCCGGAGCCAAAGAGACCCAGTACTTC. Translated, it gives CASSPGAKETQYF.

The chain has TRBV11-3 and TRBJ2-7; D gene uncertain. This CDR3 spans 14 amino acids. CDR1 is SGHNT, CDR2 YENEEA, per germline. V lost 3 bases and J lost 0, with 9 bases in between. The DNA of the CDR3 is TGTGCCAGCAGCTTGATCCGTAGCTCCTACGAGCAGTACTTC. Translated, it gives CASSLIRSSYEQYF.

The chain links TRBV6-5 to TRBJ2-5, with 8 positions matching TRBD1. The length of the CDR3 is 13 residues. The V segment lost 4 bases and the J segment 5 bases; nucleotides outside the gene matches: 3. Per germline, CDR1 MNHEY and CDR2 SVGAGI. This chain's CDR3 is CASSSRQGETQYF. The CDR3 bases are TGTGCCAGCAGTTCTAGACAGGGGGAGACCCAGTACTTC.

The CDR3 region has the DNA TGCGCCAGCAGCCAAGTTGGAGGAGCTAATCAGCCCCAGCATTTT. Amino acids: CASSQVGGANQPQHF. V usage is TRBV4-1 and J usage is TRBJ1-5; D remains unclear. Germline V gives CDR1 MGHRA, CDR2 YSYEKL. The CDR3 contains 15 residues. The V end lost 1 base, the J end lost 4 bases, and 11 bases lay between the germline ends.

The genes are TRBV29-1 and TRBJ2-4; 9 nucleotides align to TRBD1. Unmatched junction bases numbered 7, after V lost 5 bases and J lost 2 bases. CDR3 length: 15 residues. Germline V lookup: CDR1 SQVTM, CDR2 ANQGSEA. The CDR3 region has the DNA TGCAGCGTTCAACAGGGGGCTGGAACCAAAAACATTCAGTACTTC. Translated, it gives CSVQQGAGTKNIQYF.